Below, 13 T cell receptor beta chains from the same sample are listed, as sequenced in a study of blood T cell repertoires in COVID-19. Here immunoSEQ multiplex PCR was the method, and the copy in TCRdb shows in-frame clones only, minus some. The sample yields around 330,000 clones, around 91% seen once. Sequenced material: PBMCs or T cells enriched from blood (not recorded which). These TCRs come from a woman in her thirties or forties who had recovered from COVID-19.

This chain joins TRBV5-6 and TRBJ1-5; 11 positions agree with TRBD1. After removal of 3 bases from V and 1 base from J, the junction contained 6 bases not matched to a gene. Germline V gives CDR1 SGHDT, CDR2 YYEEEE. This CDR3 is 17 amino acids long. The DNA for the CDR3 is TGTGCCAGCAGCTCCGGGACAGGGGGTAAGAGCAATCAGCCCCAGCATTTT. It specifies CASSSGTGGKSNQPQHF.

The gene calls are TRBV30 and TRBJ2-3, with D uncertain. Germline V CDR1 and CDR2: GTSNPN, SVGIG (reference sequence). CDR3 size: 14 residues. The V end lost 8 bases, the J end lost 0 bases, and 15 bases lay between the germline ends. CDR3 loop: CATAAGSSTDTQYF. CDR3 nucleotide sequence: TGTGCCACAGCCGCAGGATCTAGCACAGATACGCAGTATTTT.

V usage is TRBV15 and J usage is TRBJ2-5, with 8 bases fitting TRBD2. This CDR3 region has 15 residues. V shed 0 bases and J 3 bases; nucleotides not matched to a gene: 3. Germline-derived CDR1 and CDR2 are LNHNV and YYDKDF (reference sequence). The CDR3 loop reads CATSRDLLAEETQYF. The CDR3 coding sequence is TGTGCCACCAGCAGAGATTTACTAGCGGAAGAGACCCAGTACTTC.

In this sample, this clone turned up a few times. V usage is TRBV20-1 and J usage is TRBJ1-1; D unclear. V shed 5 bases and J shed 1 base, with 14 bases lying between them. CDR1 and CDR2 (germline): DFQATT, SNEGSKA (reference sequence). CDR3 size: 14 residues. This CDR3 is CSAGGRRGNTEAFF. The CDR3 bases are TGCAGTGCTGGTGGCCGTAGAGGGAACACTGAAGCTTTCTTT.

This chain uses TRBV19 with TRBJ2-1, with D perhaps matching TRBD2 (6 bases). The CDR3 length is 14 residues. CDR1 is LNHDA, CDR2 SQIVND, per germline (reference sequence). V was pared by 4 bases and J by 9 bases, with 16 bases between. In DNA, the CDR3 is TGTGCCAGTAGTAGCCTTCTTCTGGGGGGTGAGCAGTTCTTC. Translating gives CASSSLLLGGEQFF.

This chain joins TRBV2 and TRBJ2-7, with D possibly being TRBD2 (6 bases). CDR1 and CDR2 from the germline V gene are SNHLY and FYNNEI. V was cut by 8 bases and J by 4 bases, with 15 bases left in between. This CDR3 region has 13 residues. The CDR3 reads CASFLEGLYEQYF. The CDR3 region has the DNA TGTGCCAGCTTTCTGGAGGGGTTGTACGAGCAGTACTTC.

The chain's CDR3 is CASKRTGIPYEQYF. As DNA, the CDR3 is TGTGCCAGCAAACGGACAGGTATCCCCTACGAGCAGTACTTC. The genes are TRBV28 and TRBJ2-7; 7 bases map to TRBD1. The germline gives CDR1 MDHEN, CDR2 SYDVKM. The V gene end was trimmed by 7 bases and the J gene end by 2 bases; junction bases not matched to a gene: 8. The CDR3 covers 14 residues.

For the CDR3, the DNA is TGTGCCAGCAGCCTTGGGAGAAATCTGTTCTTC. Amino acids: CASSLGRNLFF. The chain links TRBV14 to TRBJ2-1; a weak D match, TRBD2 (5 bases). V was cut by 4 bases and J by 15 bases, with 13 bases left in between. This CDR3 has 11 residues. Germline values: CDR1 SGHDN, CDR2 FVKESK.

V and J are TRBV4-3 and TRBJ1-3, with D unclear. The V gene lost 0 bases and the J gene lost 2 bases, with 5 bases spanning the gap. CDR1 is LGHNA and CDR2 is YSLEER in the germline V gene. This CDR3 is built from 14 residues. The DNA of the CDR3 is TGCGCCAGCAGCCAAGATTCCACTGGAAACACCATATATTTT. This codes for CASSQDSTGNTIYF.

The CDR3 DNA reads as TGTGCCTCCGGGAGGGGGGGCAATGAGCAGTTCTTC. It is translated as CASGRGGNEQFF. V and J are TRBV11-3 and TRBJ2-1; 8 bases map to TRBD2. The ends lost 11 bases at V and 6 bases at J; junction bases unmatched: 6. Germline CDR1 and CDR2: SGHNT and YENEEA. The CDR3 contains 12 residues.

The chain recombines TRBV7-6 with TRBJ2-3, with 10 bases lining up with TRBD2. The CDR3 consists of 15 residues. V was pared by 4 bases and J by 12 bases, with 13 bases of the junction left unmatched. Germline values: CDR1 SGHVS, CDR2 FNYEAQ. This CDR3 reads CASSSTNPGTSAQYF. In DNA form, the CDR3 reads TGTGCCAGCAGCTCTACAAACCCAGGGACTAGCGCCCAGTATTTT.

This clone has a single count. The rearrangement links TRBV7-9 to TRBJ2-7, with TRBD1 identical over 9 bases. The trim removed 4 bases at V and 5 bases at J, leaving 6 bases unmatched. From germline, CDR1 is SEHNR and CDR2 FQNEAQ (reference sequence). The CDR3 has 14 residues. The CDR3 nucleotides are TGTGCCAGCAGCTCCCGGGACAGGGCGGACGAGCAGTACTTC. The encoded protein is CASSSRDRADEQYF.

This chain uses TRBV19 with TRBJ1-2, with TRBD1 matching over 9 bases. With V trimmed by 5 bases and J by 7 bases, 8 bases remained unmatched. Germline CDR1 and CDR2: LNHDA and SQIVND (reference sequence). The CDR3 is made up of 14 amino acids. The CDR3 region is CASSPGQGIGGYTF. The CDR3 DNA reads TGTGCCAGTAGTCCCGGACAGGGGATCGGTGGCTACACCTTC.